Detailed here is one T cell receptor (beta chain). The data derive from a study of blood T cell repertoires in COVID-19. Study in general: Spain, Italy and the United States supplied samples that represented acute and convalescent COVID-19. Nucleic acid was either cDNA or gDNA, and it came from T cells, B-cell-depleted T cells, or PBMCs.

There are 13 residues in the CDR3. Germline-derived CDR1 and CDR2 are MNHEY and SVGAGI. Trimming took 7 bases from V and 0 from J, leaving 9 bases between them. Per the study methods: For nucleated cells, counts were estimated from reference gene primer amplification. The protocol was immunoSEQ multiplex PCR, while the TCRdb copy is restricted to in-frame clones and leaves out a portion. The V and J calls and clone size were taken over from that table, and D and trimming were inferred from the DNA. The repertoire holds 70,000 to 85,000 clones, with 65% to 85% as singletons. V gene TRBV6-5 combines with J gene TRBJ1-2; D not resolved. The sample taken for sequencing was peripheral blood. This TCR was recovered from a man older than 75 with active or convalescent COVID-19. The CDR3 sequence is CASKRSANYGYTF. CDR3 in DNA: TGTGCCAGCAAGAGGTCAGCTAACTATGGCTACACCTTC.